Listed below are T cell receptor beta chains from one sample, sequenced in a study of control samples from healthy donors and cancer patients. Assay used: immunoSEQ multiplex PCR; TCRdb lists only in-frame clones, some missing. There are 54,000 or so clones in the sample; roughly 94% occur only once, and approximately 2.2% lies in the top ten. Input material: blood. These TCRs come from a young man in good health. Both conserved end residues are part of each CDR3. D genes are given only for firm matches. Size tells how often a clone was seen (once, few, many) or the class of an expanded clone, and some rows leave it out.

j_gene	v_gene	d_gene	abundance	CDR3aa	CDR3nt
TRBJ2-7	TRBV5-4	TRBD1	NA	CASSSGTGPNEQYF	TGTGCCAGCAGCTCAGGGACAGGGCCCAACGAGCAGTACTTC
TRBJ2-2	TRBV29-1	TRBD2	NA	CSALGLAGTGELFF	TGCAGCGCTCTTGGACTAGCGGGTACCGGGGAGCTGTTTTTT
TRBJ2-7	TRBV27	TRBD2	NA	CASSRTTTSGRDYEQYF	TGTGCCAGCAGTCGCACCACCACTAGCGGGAGGGACTACGAGCAGTACTTC
TRBJ1-6	TRBV5-5	NA	NA	CASSLEGINSPLHF	TGTGCCAGCAGCTTGGAAGGGATTAATTCACCCCTCCACTTT
TRBJ2-7	TRBV23-1	TRBD1	NA	CASSTQGYEQYF	TGCGCCAGCTCCACACAGGGGTACGAGCAGTACTTC
TRBJ2-4	TRBV19	NA	NA	CASRGLGLPLVENIQYF	TGTGCCAGTCGTGGCCTCGGCCTTCCCTTGGTCGAAAACATTCAGTACTTC
TRBJ2-1	TRBV9	NA	NA	CASSPGVGSYNEQFF	TGTGCCAGCAGCCCAGGGGTGGGCTCCTACAATGAGCAGTTCTTC
TRBJ1-5	TRBV19	NA	NA	CASSPRGGQPQHF	TGTGCCAGTAGTCCCAGGGGAGGTCAGCCCCAGCATTTT
TRBJ2-7	TRBV6-1	NA	NA	CASSEVSYEQYF	TGTGCCAGCAGTGAAGTCTCGTACGAGCAGTACTTC
TRBJ1-5	TRBV6-5	NA	NA	CASSSGQPFQPQHF	TGTGCCAGCAGTAGTGGCCAGCCTTTTCAGCCCCAGCATTTT
TRBJ1-3	TRBV7-6	NA	NA	CASSLGVAGGRTGNTIYF	TGTGCCAGCAGCTTAGGGGTGGCGGGGGGCCGGACTGGAAACACCATATATTTT
TRBJ1-1	TRBV11-3	NA	NA	CASSLGMNTEAFF	TGTGCCAGCAGCTTGGGCATGAACACTGAAGCTTTCTTT
TRBJ2-4	TRBV28	NA	once	CASRPNRVSTKNIQYF	TGTGCCAGCAGACCCAACAGGGTATCGACCAAAAACATTCAGTACTTC
TRBJ1-4	TRBV6-5	TRBD1	NA	CASSYSGDRDEKLFF	TGTGCCAGCAGTTACTCAGGGGACAGGGATGAAAAACTGTTTTTT
TRBJ2-6	TRBV27	TRBD2	once	CASRLAGSSGANVLTF	TGTGCCAGCAGACTAGCGGGAAGCTCTGGGGCCAACGTCCTGACTTTC
TRBJ2-7	TRBV30	NA	NA	CAWGTSSSYEQYF	TGTGCCTGGGGGACATCAAGCTCCTACGAGCAGTACTTC
TRBJ2-3	TRBV20-1	NA	NA	CSARTALTQYF	TGCAGTGCTAGAACGGCCCTGACGCAGTATTTT
TRBJ2-2	TRBV24-1	TRBD2	NA	CATSAVSGRGTGELFF	TGTGCCACCAGTGCTGTTAGCGGGAGGGGAACCGGGGAGCTGTTTTTT
TRBJ2-1	TRBV9	NA	NA	CASSPGVGEIYNEQFF	TGTGCCAGCAGCCCCGGCGTGGGGGAGATATACAATGAGCAGTTCTTC
TRBJ2-3	TRBV5-4	TRBD2	NA	CASSSGAGDANTQYF	TGTGCCAGCAGCTCGGGAGCGGGAGACGCCAATACGCAGTATTTT
TRBJ2-1	TRBV27	TRBD2	NA	CASSLRGTKGGLALSSYNEQFF	TGTGCCAGCAGTTTACGCGGGACAAAAGGGGGACTAGCGCTGAGCTCCTACAATGAGCAGTTCTTC
TRBJ1-1	TRBV19	NA	NA	CASSNGGLVSTEAFF	TGTGCCAGTAGTAACGGGGGGCTGGTATCCACTGAAGCTTTCTTT
TRBJ2-1	TRBV5-1	TRBD1	NA	CASSLAQGAGEQFF	TGCGCCAGCAGCTTGGCCCAGGGGGCGGGTGAGCAGTTCTTC
TRBJ2-1	TRBV7-8	NA	NA	CASSNTGNSYNEQFF	TGTGCCAGCAGCAACACAGGAAACTCCTACAATGAGCAGTTCTTC
TRBJ2-7	TRBV29-1	TRBD1	NA	CSARTGYDYEQYF	TGCAGCGCTAGGACAGGTTACGACTACGAGCAGTACTTC
TRBJ1-1	TRBV2	NA	few	CANTILAEAFF	TGTGCCAACACTATCCTAGCTGAAGCTTTCTTT
TRBJ1-5	TRBV4-2	NA	NA	CASSQDQGNQPQHF	TGTGCCAGCAGCCAAGATCAGGGCAATCAGCCCCAGCATTTT
TRBJ2-5	TRBV11-2	TRBD2	NA	CASSLQGLALQETQYF	TGTGCCAGCAGCTTACAAGGACTAGCATTACAAGAGACCCAGTACTTC
TRBJ1-6	TRBV28	NA	NA	CASSFPRRGSPLHF	TGTGCCAGCAGTTTCCCCCGGCGGGGGTCACCCCTCCACTTT
TRBJ2-6	TRBV9	NA	NA	CASSPFEGGSGANVLTF	TGTGCCAGCAGCCCTTTTGAGGGTGGCTCTGGGGCCAACGTCCTGACTTTC
TRBJ2-7	TRBV6-2/TRBV6-3	TRBD2	once	CASSLQRGRLYEQYF	TGTGCCAGCAGTTTACAGCGGGGGAGACTCTACGAGCAGTACTTC
TRBJ2-7	TRBV21-1	NA	NA	CASSKGARDFLYEQYF	TGTGCCAGCAGCAAGGGGGCCCGGGACTTCTTGTACGAGCAGTACTTC
TRBJ1-2	TRBV11-1	NA	once	CASSRTVQDYGYTF	TGTGCCAGCAGCAGGACAGTTCAGGACTATGGCTACACCTTC
TRBJ2-1	TRBV5-1	NA	NA	CASSPVPNEQFF	TGCGCCAGCAGCCCTGTCCCTAATGAGCAGTTCTTC